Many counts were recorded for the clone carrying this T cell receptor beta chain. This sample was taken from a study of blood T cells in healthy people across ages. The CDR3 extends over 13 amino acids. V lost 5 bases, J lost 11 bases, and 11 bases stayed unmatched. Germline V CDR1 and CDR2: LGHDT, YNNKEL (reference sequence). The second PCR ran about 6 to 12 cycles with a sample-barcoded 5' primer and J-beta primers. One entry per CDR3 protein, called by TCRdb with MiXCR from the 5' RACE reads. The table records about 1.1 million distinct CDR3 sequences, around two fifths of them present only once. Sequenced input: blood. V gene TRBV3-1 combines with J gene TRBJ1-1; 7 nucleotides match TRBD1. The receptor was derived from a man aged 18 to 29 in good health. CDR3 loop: CASSAGAGGSAFF. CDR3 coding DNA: TGTGCCAGCAGCGCTGGTGCAGGGGGTAGTGCTTTCTTT.